This TCR beta chain appears in the sequencing data of a study of cytomegalovirus exposure and HLA in healthy donors. The study's findings and limits: The study designated some 180 TCR beta chains cytomegalovirus-associated. V- and J-gene trimming in TCR beta was tied to a missense DCLRE1C variant by an analysis performed later.

CDR1 is SGHRS, CDR2 YFSETQ, per germline. CDR3 size: 13 residues. V was clipped by 0 bases and J by 0 bases, with 4 bases between them. As for this clone: Antigen: not known.

13 Jbeta primers and 60 Vbeta primers were used for the PCR. The assay was immunoSEQ multiplex PCR, and TCRdb's table has in-frame clones only and misses some. This sample has under 200,000 clones, with around four fifths found just once. This clonotype originated in a woman aged 45-59 years in good health and CMV-seropositive. The chain carries TRBV5-1 and TRBJ2-7; D is ambiguous. Material: PBMCs. CDR3 bases: TGCGCCAGCAGCTTGGCCATCTCCTACGAGCAGTACTTC. It translates to CASSLAISYEQYF.